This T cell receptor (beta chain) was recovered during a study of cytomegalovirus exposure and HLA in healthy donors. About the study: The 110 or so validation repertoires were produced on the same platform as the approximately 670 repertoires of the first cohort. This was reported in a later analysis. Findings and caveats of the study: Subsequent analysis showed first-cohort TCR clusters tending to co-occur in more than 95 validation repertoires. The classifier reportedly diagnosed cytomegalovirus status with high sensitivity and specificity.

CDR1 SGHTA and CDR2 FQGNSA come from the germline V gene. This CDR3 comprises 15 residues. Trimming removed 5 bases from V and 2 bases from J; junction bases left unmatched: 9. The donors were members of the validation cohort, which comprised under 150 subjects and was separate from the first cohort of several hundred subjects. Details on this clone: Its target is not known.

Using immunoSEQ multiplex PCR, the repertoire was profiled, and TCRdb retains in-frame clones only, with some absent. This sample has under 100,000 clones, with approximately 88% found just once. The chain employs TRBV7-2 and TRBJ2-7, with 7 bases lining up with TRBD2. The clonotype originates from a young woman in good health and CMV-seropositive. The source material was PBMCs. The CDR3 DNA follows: TGTGCCAGCAGCCTCGATCCAGGGAGGGCCTACGAGCAGTACTTC. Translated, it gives CASSLDPGRAYEQYF.